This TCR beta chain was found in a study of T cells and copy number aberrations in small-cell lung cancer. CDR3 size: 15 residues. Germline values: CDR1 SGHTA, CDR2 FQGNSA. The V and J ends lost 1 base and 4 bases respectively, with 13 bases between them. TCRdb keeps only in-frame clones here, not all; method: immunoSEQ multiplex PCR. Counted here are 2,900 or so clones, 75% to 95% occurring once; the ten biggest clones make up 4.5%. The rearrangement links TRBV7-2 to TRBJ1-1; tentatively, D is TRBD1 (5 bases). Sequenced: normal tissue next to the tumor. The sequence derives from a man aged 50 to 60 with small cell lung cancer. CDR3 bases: TGTGCCAGCAGCTTAGAGGGAAGCGGGGGCACTGAAGCTTTCTTT. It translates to CASSLEGSGGTEAFF.